This T cell receptor (beta chain) was found in a study of monozygotic twins with inflammatory bowel disease (dated by TCRdb to the late 2010s). At the level of the whole study: The full study comprised some 30 monozygotic twin pairs: nine German pairs (four IBD-concordant, five IBD-discordant) and 19 IBD-discordant Danish pairs. The search for disease-associated traits relied mainly on comparing IBD patients with their genetically identical healthy co-twins within discordant pairs. Each individual had, on average, about 151 000 unique TCRalpha sequences and 181 000 unique TCRbeta sequences available for analysis.

From each donor, an approximately 2.5 ml peripheral blood sample was collected into PAXgene tubes and stored at -80 degrees C. Total RNA was isolated from whole blood with the PAXgene blood miRNA kit on an automated QIAcube, without T cell sorting. Peripheral blood from monozygotic twin pairs who were concordant or discordant for inflammatory bowel disease underwent deep TCRalpha and TCRbeta repertoire profiling using unique molecular barcoding. Smoking habits were recorded for all twin pairs, and individuals were classified as current, former or never smokers. On the study overall, not on this receptor specifically: Because patients received different immunosuppressive treatments, the repertoires may have picked up extra background noise and variability between individuals. Compared with healthy twins, IBD patients had fewer clonotypes in common with other individuals, a difference most pronounced in patients showing signs of disease activity. Measured by the inverse Simpson index, TCRbeta repertoire diversity was lower in IBD patients than in their healthy co-twins. Repertoire similarity did not differ between concordant and discordant twins, possibly due to limited statistical power. Distinction between different T cell subtypes could not be achieved in the analysis. No single strong signal or clonotype linked to IBD turned up in the results, so the idea that one exists was not supported.

Comments on this clonotype: Its antigen is not yet known.

The library relied on 5' RACE. Each TCR library was prepared from around 3.5 ug of total RNA. For each sample, cDNA synthesis was carried out in eight separate reactions using SMARTScribe reverse transcriptase. During cDNA synthesis, template switching was used to introduce unique molecular identifiers that contained a 6-nucleotide sample barcode. TCRalpha and TCRbeta cDNA was amplified in two nested PCRs of approximately 16 and 10 cycles, and bead purification was carried out after each PCR. Before amplification, the cDNA was treated with uracil DNA-glycosylase and purified using the QIAquick PCR purification kit. The second PCR added Illumina TruSeq-compatible adapters along with sample-specific barcodes. TapeStation and Qubit were used to check library quality and concentration, and around 4.5 ng of each library went into the pool. The pooled libraries were sequenced with 2 x 100 bp reads and custom sequencing primers on an Illumina HiSeq2500 single-index Rapid Run. As for how the authors treated the data: MiGEC version 1.2.6 was used for UMI-based consensus assembly, which corrected PCR and sequencing errors. MiXCR version 2.1.1 handled V(D)J alignment, clonotype assembly and CDR3 extraction. To normalise gene usage, clonotype sharing and MAIT/NKT TCR abundance, the analysis used the top 1000, 10 000 and 20 000 clonotypes per sample. Diversity was computed as the inverse Simpson index with the vegan R package after downsampling to 27 000 UMIs. Paired Mann-Whitney U tests were applied to discordant twin pairs, with Benjamini-Hochberg correction for multiple testing. Once TCRdb had reprocessed the reads, it stored one entry per CDR3 protein sequence and supplied no DNA. What appears here as the V and J calls and clone size reflects TCRdb's work, not the paper's. The sample has about 150,000 distinct CDR3 sequences on record. In total, the top ten clones hold 1% to 1.5% of the sample.

The source of this sequence is a human donor with ulcerative colitis or Crohn's disease, or a healthy co-twin of an affected twin (not recorded which). The sequenced sample was blood.

Here the CDR3 is given as CSARSGQGISNQPQHF. The sequence is built from TRBV20-1 and TRBJ1-5; without DNA, the TCRdb call of TRBD1 cannot be checked. Taken from cysteine to phenylalanine, the CDR3 has 16 residues. No DNA is recorded. Sequences DFQATT (CDR1) and SNEGSKA (CDR2) are obtained from the germline V gene (reference sequence).